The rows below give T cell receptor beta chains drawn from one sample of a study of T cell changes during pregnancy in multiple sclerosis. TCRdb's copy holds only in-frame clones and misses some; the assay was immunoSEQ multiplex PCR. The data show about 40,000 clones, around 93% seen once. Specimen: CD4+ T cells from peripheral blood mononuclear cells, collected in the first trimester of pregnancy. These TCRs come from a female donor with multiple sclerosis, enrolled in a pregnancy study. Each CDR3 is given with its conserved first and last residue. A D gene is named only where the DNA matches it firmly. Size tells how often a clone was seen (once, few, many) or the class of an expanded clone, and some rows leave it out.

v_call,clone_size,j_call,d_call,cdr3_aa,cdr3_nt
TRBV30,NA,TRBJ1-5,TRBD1,CAWSEGRGEQPQHF,TGTGCCTGGAGTGAGGGCAGGGGGGAACAGCCCCAGCATTTT
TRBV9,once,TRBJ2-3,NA,CASSQRGRTTDTQYF,TGTGCCAGCAGCCAGAGAGGGAGGACCACAGATACGCAGTATTTT
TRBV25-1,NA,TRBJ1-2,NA,CATLASGRNGYTF,TGTGCCACCCTAGCCTCAGGACGGAATGGCTACACCTTC
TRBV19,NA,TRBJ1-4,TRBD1,CASSILGDSREKLFF,TGTGCCAGTAGTATTCTGGGGGACAGTCGTGAAAAACTGTTTTTT
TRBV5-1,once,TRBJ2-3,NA,CASSSGQGLMTQYF,TGCGCCAGCAGCTCGGGACAAGGCCTCATGACGCAGTATTTT
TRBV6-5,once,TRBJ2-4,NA,CASSYSRTGENIQYF,TGTGCCAGCAGTTACTCGAGAACGGGGGAAAACATTCAGTACTTC
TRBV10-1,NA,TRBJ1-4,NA,CASSEWVKGATNEKLFF,TGCGCCAGCAGTGAGTGGGTAAAGGGGGCAACTAATGAAAAACTGTTTTTT
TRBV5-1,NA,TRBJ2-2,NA,CASSADTKNTGELFF,TGCGCCAGCAGCGCCGACACCAAGAACACCGGGGAGCTGTTTTTT
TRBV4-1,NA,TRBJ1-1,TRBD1,CASSRGQGETEAFF,TGCGCCAGCAGCCGGGGACAGGGAGAGACTGAAGCTTTCTTT
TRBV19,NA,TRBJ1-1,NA,CASSPWTPGRTEAFF,TGTGCCAGTAGTCCCTGGACTCCCGGCAGGACTGAAGCTTTCTTT
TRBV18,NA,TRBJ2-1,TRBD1,CASSPRPQGANEQFF,TGTGCCAGCTCACCACGGCCTCAGGGGGCGAATGAGCAGTTCTTC
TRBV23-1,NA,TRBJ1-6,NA,CASSAGNSPLHF,TGCGCCAGCAGCGCCGGTAATTCACCCCTCCACTTT
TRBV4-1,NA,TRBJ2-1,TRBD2,CASSLGLAGGNEQFF,TGCGCCAGCAGCCTAGGACTAGCGGGGGGCAATGAGCAGTTCTTC
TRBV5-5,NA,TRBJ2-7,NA,CASSLQPGGIYEQYF,TGTGCCAGCTCGCTCCAACCCGGCGGGATCTACGAGCAGTACTTC
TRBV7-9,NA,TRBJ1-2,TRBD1,CASSVDRDWVIGYTF,TGTGCCAGCAGCGTTGACAGGGATTGGGTTATTGGCTACACCTTC
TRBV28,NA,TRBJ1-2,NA,CASSGGRSYGYTF,TGTGCCAGCAGTGGCGGGAGGAGCTATGGCTACACCTTC
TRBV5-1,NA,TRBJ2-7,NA,CASKQAAPYEQYF,TGCGCCAGCAAACAGGCAGCACCCTACGAGCAGTACTTC
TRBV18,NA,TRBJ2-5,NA,CASSRTVFGETQYF,TGTGCCAGCTCACGCACGGTATTCGGGGAGACCCAGTACTTC
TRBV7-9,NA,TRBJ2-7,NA,CASSLALYEQYF,TGTGCCAGCAGCTTAGCACTCTACGAGCAGTACTTC
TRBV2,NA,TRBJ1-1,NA,CASSRDFNTEAFF,TGTGCCAGCAGCCGGGACTTCAACACTGAAGCTTTCTTT
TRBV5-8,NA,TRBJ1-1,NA,CASSRRVNTEAFF,TGTGCCAGCAGCCGCCGGGTGAACACTGAAGCTTTCTTT
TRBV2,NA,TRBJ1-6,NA,CASTEMDRYNSPLHF,TGTGCCAGCACCGAGATGGACAGATATAATTCACCCCTCCACTTT
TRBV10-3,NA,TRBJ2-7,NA,CAISELKPPNEQYF,TGTGCCATCAGTGAACTTAAACCCCCGAACGAGCAGTACTTC
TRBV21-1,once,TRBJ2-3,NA,CAGSSRGCTDTQYF,TGTGCCGGCTCCTCCAGGGGGTGCACAGATACGCAGTATTTT
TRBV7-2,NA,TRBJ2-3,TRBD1,CASRRGTGGPATDTQYF,TGTGCCAGCAGACGGGGGACAGGGGGCCCCGCCACAGATACGCAGTATTTT
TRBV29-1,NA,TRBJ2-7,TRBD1,CSAGQGAYEQYF,TGCAGCGCGGGACAGGGAGCCTACGAGCAGTACTTC
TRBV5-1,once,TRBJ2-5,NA,CASSLGQKGETQYF,TGCGCCAGCAGCTTGGGACAGAAAGGAGAGACCCAGTACTTC
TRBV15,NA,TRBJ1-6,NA,CATSRSLNRVGNSPLHF,TGTGCCACCAGCAGATCCCTGAACAGGGTGGGTAATTCACCCCTCCACTTT
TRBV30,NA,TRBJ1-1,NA,CAWSAMTDMNTEAFF,TGTGCCTGGAGTGCGATGACAGATATGAACACTGAAGCTTTCTTT
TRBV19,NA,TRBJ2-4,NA,CASSSYRDTRQLAKNIQYF,TGTGCCAGTAGTTCCTACCGGGACACCAGGCAACTAGCCAAAAACATTCAGTACTTC
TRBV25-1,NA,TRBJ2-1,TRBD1,CASNQGQGSYNEQFF,TGTGCCAGCAATCAGGGACAGGGGTCCTACAATGAGCAGTTCTTC
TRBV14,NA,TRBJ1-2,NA,CASREHGYGGGYTF,TGTGCCAGCAGAGAGCACGGTTACGGTGGTGGCTACACCTTC
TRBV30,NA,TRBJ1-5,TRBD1,CAWSTRGMQPQHF,TGTGCCTGGAGCACCAGGGGGATGCAGCCCCAGCATTTT
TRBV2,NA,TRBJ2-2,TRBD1,CASTLGQGQSGELFF,TGTGCCAGCACCCTGGGACAGGGACAATCCGGGGAGCTGTTTTTT
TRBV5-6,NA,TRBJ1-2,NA,CASSLAQGTDGYTF,TGTGCCAGCAGCTTGGCGCAGGGAACAGATGGCTACACCTTC
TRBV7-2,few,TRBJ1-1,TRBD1,CASSPRQGVTTEAFF,TGTGCCAGCAGCCCACGACAGGGGGTCACCACTGAAGCTTTCTTT
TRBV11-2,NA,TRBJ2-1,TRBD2,CASSYGLAEANEQFF,TGTGCCAGCAGCTATGGACTAGCGGAAGCCAATGAGCAGTTCTTC
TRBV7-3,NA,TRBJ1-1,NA,CASSLRSRDEAFF,TGTGCCAGCAGCTTAAGGTCTCGGGATGAAGCTTTCTTT
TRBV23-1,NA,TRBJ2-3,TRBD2,CASSPPALAGDTDTQYF,TGCGCCAGCAGTCCTCCTGCCCTCGCGGGGGACACAGATACGCAGTATTTT
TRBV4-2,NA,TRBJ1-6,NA,CASSQAWFRGNSPLHF,TGTGCCAGCAGCCAAGCGTGGTTCCGGGGTAATTCACCCCTCCACTTT
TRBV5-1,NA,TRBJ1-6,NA,CASREGVYNSPLHF,TGCGCCAGCCGCGAAGGGGTCTATAATTCACCCCTCCACTTT
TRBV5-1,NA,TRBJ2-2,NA,CASSLARGGTGELFF,TGCGCCAGCAGCTTGGCCCGAGGGGGCACCGGGGAGCTGTTTTTT
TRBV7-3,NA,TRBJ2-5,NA,CASSLSLQETQYF,TGTGCCAGCAGCTTAAGCCTACAAGAGACCCAGTACTTC
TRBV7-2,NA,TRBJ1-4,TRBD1,CASSFDRGDEKLFF,TGTGCCAGCAGCTTCGACAGGGGGGATGAAAAACTGTTTTTT
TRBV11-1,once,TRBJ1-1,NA,CASSLAVARVTEAFF,TGTGCCAGCAGCTTAGCGGTCGCCAGGGTCACTGAAGCTTTCTTT
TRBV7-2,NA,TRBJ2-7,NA,CASSDPGLYRPYEQYF,TGTGCCAGCAGCGACCCGGGACTCTACCGACCGTACGAGCAGTACTTC
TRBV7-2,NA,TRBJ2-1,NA,CASTKREVPSEFF,TGTGCCAGCACCAAAAGGGAGGTCCCTTCGGAGTTCTTC
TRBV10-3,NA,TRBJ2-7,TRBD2,CAIISRDYAYEQYF,TGTGCCATCATTTCCCGGGACTATGCCTACGAGCAGTACTTC
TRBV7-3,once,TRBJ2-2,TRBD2,CASSFSGTRNTGELFF,TGTGCCAGCAGCTTTAGCGGGACTAGGAACACCGGGGAGCTGTTTTTT
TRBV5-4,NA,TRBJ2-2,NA,CASSLRGILAGELFF,TGTGCCAGCAGTTTGAGGGGGATACTGGCCGGGGAGCTGTTTTTT
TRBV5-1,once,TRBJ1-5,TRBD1,CASSLRTGGDQPQHF,TGCGCCAGCAGCTTGAGGACAGGGGGCGATCAGCCCCAGCATTTT